This TCR beta chain was captured in a study of shared clonotypes between healthy human individuals. V lost 5 bases and J 8 bases, leaving 19 bases between the germline ends. Germline V gene data show CDR1 as SGHAT and CDR2 as FQNNGV. CDR3 length: 15 residues. This clone was counted only a few times. The target antigen is unknown. Genomic DNA per cell subset filled all wells of several immunoSEQ plates. The protocol was immunoSEQ multiplex PCR, while the TCRdb copy is restricted to in-frame clones and leaves out a portion. The table has under 1,100,000 clones, roughly 74% seen once; the top ten hold 0.55% to 0.7%. Nashville, Tennessee was home to all donors, who were Caucasian adults. The study's findings and limits: It was expected that sequencing depth would affect clonotype sharing among donors. Researchers sampled blood only, noting tissue repertoires likely differ.

V and J are TRBV11-2 and TRBJ2-1, with D possibly TRBD2 on 6 matching bases. Specimen: memory CD4+ T cells from PBMCs. Subset meaning: CD45RA-negative fraction. The sequence came from a man aged 18 to 29 in good health. Some clones in this sample may be carry-over from other donors' samples. CDR3 sequence (DNA): TGTGCCAGCAGCCCACAGAGGGGAGGTGGCGATGAGCAGTTCTTC. Translation gives CASSPQRGGGDEQFF. Using reference TRBV11-2 and TRBJ2-1 for the parts outside the CDR3, the full variable domain is EAGVAQSPRYKIIEKRQSVAFWCNPISGHATLYWYQQILGQGPKLLIQFQNNGVVDDSQLPKDRFSAERLKGVDSTLKIQPAKLEDSAVYLCASSPQRGGGDEQFFGPGTRLTVL.